This T cell receptor (beta chain) was profiled in a study of cytomegalovirus exposure and HLA in healthy donors. General study findings and limits: The study reported that TCR beta sequences accurately predicted HLA-A and HLA-B alleles in most subjects. Researchers reported from a later analysis that most CMV-associated TCR beta chains appeared HLA-restricted.

About this clone itself: Its specificity is unknown.

The PCR had 60 Vbeta and 13 Jbeta primers. TCRdb's table, derived via immunoSEQ multiplex PCR, lists solely in-frame clones and lacks some. The profile shows about 120,000 clones, more than 75% of them singletons. The clonotype comes from a female donor in good health and CMV-seronegative. Specimen: PBMCs.

The CDR3 spells CASNVRGNTEAFF. The CDR3 nucleotides read TGTGCCAGCAACGTCAGGGGGAACACTGAAGCTTTCTTT. The genes are TRBV2 and TRBJ1-1, with D possibly matching TRBD1 (6 bases). Germline CDR1 reads SNHLY; CDR2 reads FYNNEI. The CDR3 runs 13 residues. V was shortened by 7 bases and J by 1 base, with 10 bases between the two germline ends.